Listed here are 11 T cell receptor beta chains from one sample, sequenced in a study of blood T cell repertoires in COVID-19. Profiling relied on immunoSEQ multiplex PCR, and the TCRdb table lists in-frame clones only, not all of them. This table holds some 460,000 clones, 75% to 90% found once. The sequenced sample consisted of PBMCs or T cells enriched from blood (not recorded which). Every receptor here comes from a woman aged 18-29 years who had recovered from COVID-19.

The chain has TRBV14 and TRBJ1-6, with TRBD1 matching 7 bases. Looked up from germline, CDR1 is SGHDN and CDR2 is FVKESK. The trim removed 2 bases at V and 10 bases at J, leaving 8 bases unmatched. The CDR3 runs 15 residues. The CDR3 here is CASSQRTTGDSPLHF. CDR3 DNA sequence: TGTGCCAGCAGCCAACGTACAACAGGGGACTCACCCCTCCACTTT. Based on the CDR3 plus reference TRBV14 and TRBJ1-6, the full variable domain is EAGVTQFPSHSVIEKGQTVTLRCDPISGHDNLYWYRRVMGKEIKFLLHFVKESKQDESGMPNNRFLAERTGGTYSTLKVQPAELEDSGVYFCASSQRTTGDSPLHFGNGTRLTVT.

The rearrangement links TRBV7-9 to TRBJ1-2, with D tentatively TRBD1 (5 bases). This CDR3 has 13 amino acids. Germline CDR1 SEHNR, CDR2 FQNEAQ (reference sequence). V lost 2 bases and J lost 8, with 12 bases in between. CDR3 bases: TGTGCCAGCAGCTTAATCAGGGAGGAAGGCTACACCTTC. This sequence encodes CASSLIREEGYTF.

V usage is TRBV5-4 and J usage is TRBJ2-7; 8 bases are shared with TRBD1. With 0 bases clipped from V and 4 bases from J, the junction kept 3 bases outside the gene matches. Germline CDR1 SGHNT, CDR2 YYREEE (reference sequence). CDR3 size: 14 residues. In DNA form, the CDR3 reads TGTGCCAGCAGCTTGGGAGGGGACAGGTACGAGCAGTACTTC. This encodes CASSLGGDRYEQYF.

J is TRBJ2-3 and V is TRBV5-1; 12 nucleotides line up with TRBD2. The CDR3 has 16 residues. Germline lookup yields CDR1 SGHRS and CDR2 YFSETQ. V lost 7 bases to trimming and J lost 3 bases; unmatched junction nucleotides: 9. In nucleotides, the CDR3 is TGCGCCAGCGGCCTGGACCTAGCGGGGGGGACAGATACGCAGTATTTT. This codes for CASGLDLAGGTDTQYF.

Here the CDR3 DNA reads TGTGCCAGCAGCTTGGCCTCGGGGGAGGACTATGGCTACACCTTC. This encodes CASSLASGEDYGYTF. This chain uses TRBV5-4 with TRBJ1-2; D might be TRBD1 (5 bases). Trimming left V 0 bases short and J 3 bases short, with 12 bases between. The CDR3 loop spans 15 amino acids. The germline V gene encodes CDR1 SGHNT and CDR2 YYREEE (reference sequence).

This clone was counted once. In DNA, the CDR3 is TGTGCCAGCAGTGGGTCGGGATATGGCTACACCTTC. Its protein is CASSGSGYGYTF. This chain links TRBV2 with TRBJ1-2, with D unresolved. The CDR3 sequence is 12 residues long. Germline lookup yields CDR1 SNHLY and CDR2 FYNNEI. Trimming removed 4 bases from V and 5 bases from J, with 8 bases in between.

The chain joins TRBV3-1 (or the pseudogene TRBV3-2) to TRBJ1-4; a weak D match, TRBD1 (6 bases). This CDR3 contains 15 residues. V lost 0 bases and J 7 bases, leaving 12 bases between the germline ends. In germline, CDR1 is LGHDT, CDR2 YNNKEL (reference sequence). This chain's CDR3 is CASSQDGTGSEKLFF. As DNA, the CDR3 is TGTGCCAGCAGCCAAGATGGTACAGGGTCTGAAAAACTGTTTTTT.

V gene TRBV14 combines with J gene TRBJ1-2, with TRBD1 identical over 7 bases. CDR1 and CDR2 (germline): SGHDN, FVKESK. This CDR3 comprises 15 residues. V was pared by 5 bases and J by 0 bases, with 6 bases of the junction left unmatched. This chain's CDR3 is CASSIPGGTNYGYTF. The CDR3 bases are TGTGCCAGCAGCATTCCAGGGGGGACTAACTATGGCTACACCTTC.

A single count supports this clone. This chain links TRBV6-4 with TRBJ2-1; 9 nucleotides agree with TRBD2. The CDR3 contains 18 residues. The germline V gene has CDR1 MRHNA and CDR2 SNTAGT. V trimming: 0 bases; J trimming: 2 bases; junction bases outside the gene matches: 8. The CDR3 DNA reads TGTGCCAGCAGTGACTCGTCCTTGCGGGGGGGTCCCTACAATGAGCAGTTCTTC. Protein product: CASSDSSLRGGPYNEQFF.

The V call is TRBV4-1, the J call TRBJ1-1; D gene ambiguous. Between the trimmed V and J ends, which lost 0 bases and 0 bases, there was a span of 11 bases. The length of the CDR3 is 16 residues. The germline V gene has CDR1 MGHRA and CDR2 YSYEKL. The CDR3 DNA reads TGCGCCAGCAGCCAAGATTCACCAGTCATGAACACTGAAGCTTTCTTT. It encodes CASSQDSPVMNTEAFF.

The V gene is TRBV12-3 or TRBV12-4, the J gene TRBJ1-4; TRBD1 matches at 9 bases. J lost 5 bases, V lost 5 bases, and 0 bases had no gene match. This CDR3 contains 13 residues. In DNA form, the CDR3 reads TGTGCCAGCAGTGGACAGGGGAATGAAAAACTGTTTTTT. This codes for CASSGQGNEKLFF.